Below are 9 T cell receptor beta chains sequenced from a single sample in a study of CD8+CD57+ T cells in acquired aplastic anemia. For CDR3 and TCR beta VDJ profiling, genomic DNA was the template used. TCRdb passed the reads through MiXCR, listing each CDR3 protein once. The sample holds tens of thousands of distinct CDR3 sequences, approximately 63% seen once. Those patients picked for sequencing had displayed CD8+CD57+ cell expansion on flow cytometry. The sequenced sample was sorted CD4+, CD8+, or CD8+CD57+ T cells (not recorded which) from PBMCs. These receptors all stem from a human donor with aplastic anemia.

At least ten counts were recorded for this clonotype. The chain recombines TRBV30 with TRBJ1-2; 10 positions match TRBD1. This CDR3 contains 15 residues. V gave up 6 bases and J gave up 4 bases; unmatched junction bases: 11. Germline loops: CDR1 GTSNPN, CDR2 SVGIG (reference sequence). The CDR3 is CACRTDRGSSYGYTF. The CDR3 region has the DNA TGTGCCTGTCGAACGGACAGGGGGTCCTCCTATGGCTACACCTTC.

By sample fraction, this clonotype is medium-sized. This chain connects TRBV10-3 to TRBJ2-1; 7 bases fit TRBD1. V gave up 6 bases and J gave up 5 bases; unmatched junction bases: 10. Per the germline V gene, CDR1 is ENHRY and CDR2 is SYGVKD. The CDR3 sequence is 15 residues long. The CDR3 loop reads CAISKDRLEHNEQFF. Written as DNA, the CDR3 is TGTGCCATCAGCAAGGACAGGCTAGAGCACAATGAGCAGTTCTTC.

This clonotype was observed many times. This chain connects TRBV20-1 to TRBJ2-1; a weak D match, TRBD1 (5 bases). This CDR3 is 11 amino acids long. V was cut by 3 bases and J by 6 bases, with 6 bases left in between. Germline CDR1 is DFQATT and CDR2 is SNEGSKA (reference sequence). CDR3 amino acids: CSASRGNEQFF. The CDR3 nucleotides are TGCAGTGCTAGTAGGGGCAATGAGCAGTTCTTC.

J is TRBJ2-7 and V is TRBV15, with a tentative D call TRBD1 (6 bases). The germline gives CDR1 LNHNV, CDR2 YYDKDF (reference sequence). The CDR3 totals 17 residues. V was cut by 1 base and J by 5 bases, with 21 bases left in between. CDR3 nucleotides: TGTGCCACCAGCAGAGTCAAGGACAGCCCATTCGGTGACGAGCAGTACTTC. Amino acid sequence: CATSRVKDSPFGDEQYF. Full variable domain (remainder filled in from reference TRBV15 and TRBJ2-7): DAMVIQNPRYQVTQFGKPVTLSCSQTLNHNVMYWYQQKSSQAPKLLFHYYDKDFNNEADTPDNFQSRRPNTSFCFLDIRSPGLGDTAMYLCATSRVKDSPFGDEQYFGPGTRLTVT.

V and J are TRBV10-3 and TRBJ2-3; D call uncertain. Germline V gene sequence: CDR1 ENHRY, CDR2 SYGVKD. CDR3 length equals 13 residues. Trimming took off 5 bases at V and 0 bases at J, with 6 bases between the two ends. The DNA of the CDR3 is TGTGCCATCAGTCCCCTTAGCACAGATACGCAGTATTTT. Protein sequence: CAISPLSTDTQYF.

This rearrangement joins TRBV3-1 to TRBJ2-7; D is ambiguous. Trimming stripped 0 bases from V and 4 bases from J, with 10 bases between. Per the germline V gene, CDR1 is LGHDT and CDR2 is YNNKEL (reference sequence). The CDR3 length is 14 residues. CDR3 sequence reads: CASSQESVKYEQYF. The CDR3 coding sequence is TGTGCCAGCAGCCAAGAAAGCGTCAAATACGAGCAGTACTTC.

This chain links TRBV4-1 with TRBJ1-2, with TRBD1 identical over 7 bases. Germline assignment: CDR1 MGHRA and CDR2 YSYEKL. This CDR3 is built from 19 residues. V gave up 1 base and J gave up 3 bases; unmatched junction bases: 17. The CDR3 DNA reads TGCGCCAGCAGCCAAGGAGTCTTCGTTGAGGCAGGGGGGTACTATGGCTACACCTTC. Translated: CASSQGVFVEAGGYYGYTF.

This chain uses TRBV7-8 with TRBJ2-7, with TRBD2 matching 7 bases. V gave up 4 bases and J gave up 3 bases; unmatched junction bases: 3. This CDR3 has 13 amino acids. CDR1 SGHVS and CDR2 FQNEAQ come from the germline V gene. The CDR3 is CASSSPGGYEQYF. The CDR3 region has the DNA TGTGCCAGCAGCTCCCCGGGGGGCTACGAGCAGTACTTC.

Turning to this clonotype: Mismatch with germline at one junction end may stem from a read error. The chain links TRBV7-2 to TRBJ2-5; 8 bases map to TRBD2. Germline-derived CDR1 and CDR2 are SGHTA and FQGNSA. This CDR3 is built from 14 residues. The CDR3 DNA is TGCGCCAGCAGCCAAATCGGGGGGGCTGAGACCCAGTACTTC. It yields the protein CASSQIGGAETQYF.